The present entry profiles one T cell receptor beta chain with its context. This clonotype was counted only a few times. It lacks a known antigen. Base qualities are not provided; no much larger clone lies one nucleotide away. This entry is derived from a study of CD8 T cells in ankylosing spondylitis (dated by TCRdb to the late 2010s). Some background on the complete study: The study set out to find disease-linked TCR variants by profiling T cell receptor beta repertoires in ankylosing spondylitis patients and healthy donors. The whole study cohort included about a hundred healthy donors and 20 to 30 ankylosing spondylitis patients. Samples of peripheral blood were taken, and for ankylosing spondylitis patients, synovial fluid was collected as well.

Points the paper makes about the study in general: The disease-linked clones showed a CD8+ phenotype and occurred at relatively low frequencies in peripheral blood. Some of the motif variants had been reported before in the synovial fluid and blood of reactive arthritis patients, a finding that suggests common disease-initiation mechanisms. Significant enrichment of the disease-linked clones was reported in matched synovial fluid samples from ankylosing spondylitis patients. A TCR beta motif made up of several highly homologous amino acid variants appeared to be characteristic of blood from ankylosing spondylitis patients.

TCRdb names Illumina HiSeq 2500 as the instrument used. TCR beta libraries were prepared by quantitative 5'-RACE with molecular barcodes. In the authors' own workflow: Disease-linked TCR variants were identified with a new computational method built on a probabilistic model of VDJ rearrangement. TCRdb cleaned the public reads at Q25 with fastp, built clones with MiXCR and kept in-frame beta chains. Rows are combined by CDR3 protein, so each entry shows the most common genes and DNA. V and J calls and clone size were set by TCRdb, not the authors. The sample table shows about 540,000 distinct CDR3 sequences, and more than 9.5% are seen once. 6.8% of the sample belongs to the ten largest clones. V has 5 bases trimmed and J has 3 bases trimmed; junction bases matching no gene number 9. The CDR3 contains 16 residues, cysteine and phenylalanine counted. Here the CDR3 DNA is all that survives: 48 bases in frame from base 1.

The sequenced sample consisted of blood, either unsorted or a sorted T cell fraction (not recorded which). Recombination joined TRBV12-3 or TRBV12-4 with TRBJ1-5; 8 bases in the junction line up with TRBD1. The receptor comes from a male donor with ankylosing spondylitis. The bases read TGTGCCAGCAGTATCTACAGGGGGAGTAACAATCAGCCCCAGCATTTT. It translates as CASSIYRGSNNQPQHF.